These 28 T cell receptor beta chains share one sample of origin, sequenced in a study of ipilimumab plus nivolumab after autologous stem cell transplantation. Produced via immunoSEQ multiplex PCR; TCRdb's table is partial and in-frame only. The table shows about 17,000 clones, with about 80% occurring only once. The source was PBMCs, collected in a trial of ipilimumab plus nivolumab as post-transplant consolidation. The receptors shown here come from a male donor with diffuse large B-cell lymphoma.

The chain joins TRBV27 to TRBJ2-6; 7 bases match TRBD1. Germline V gene sequence: CDR1 MNHEY, CDR2 SMNVEV (reference sequence). The CDR3 length is 17 residues. V was clipped by 4 bases and J by 3 bases; unmatched bases: 9. The CDR3 coding sequence is TGTGCCAGCAGTTCGACAGGGAGTGATATTGGGGCCAACGTCCTGACTTTC. Its translation: CASSSTGSDIGANVLTF. The full variable domain, with the rest looked up from reference TRBV27 and TRBJ2-6, is EAQVTQNPRYLITVTGKKLTVTCSQNMNHEYMSWYRQDPGLGLRQIYYSMNVEVTDKGDVPEGYKVSRKEKRNFPLILESPSPNQTSLYFCASSSTGSDIGANVLTFGAGSRLTVL.

The chain uses TRBV2 and TRBJ1-4; 8 bases line up with TRBD1. CDR1 and CDR2 (germline): SNHLY, FYNNEI. There are 15 residues in the CDR3. Trimming at V came to 4 bases and at J to 5 bases, leaving 6 bases not matched to a gene. The CDR3 loop reads CASSVIGTGNEKLFF. CDR3 coding DNA: TGTGCCAGCAGTGTTATTGGGACAGGAAATGAAAAACTGTTTTTT.

The genes are TRBV6-5 and TRBJ2-1; maybe TRBD2 (6 bases). This CDR3 spans 14 amino acids. The V end lost 2 bases, the J end lost 10 bases, and 15 bases lay between the germline ends. Germline CDR1 and CDR2: MNHEY and SVGAGI. CDR3 in DNA: TGTGCCAGCAGTTACGGGACCGCCGCGGGAGAGCAGTTCTTC. Translated: CASSYGTAAGEQFF.

The chain is built from TRBV7-2 and TRBJ2-5; weak D call: TRBD2 (5 bases). The CDR3 runs 14 residues. CDR1 is SGHTA, CDR2 FQGNSA, per germline. V was trimmed by 2 bases and J by 0 bases, leaving 7 bases between them. CDR3 nucleotide sequence: TGTGCCAGCAGCTTAAGAGGGCACCAAGAGACCCAGTACTTC. It yields the protein CASSLRGHQETQYF. The full variable domain, completed using reference TRBV7-2 and TRBJ2-5, is GAGVSQSPSNKVTEKGKDVELRCDPISGHTALYWYRQSLGQGLEFLIYFQGNSAPDKSGLPSDRFSAERTGGSVSTLTIQRTQQEDSAVYLCASSLRGHQETQYFGPGTRLLVL.

This clone is labeled as medium-sized (0.01 to 0.1%). At the DNA level, this CDR3 is encoded by other sequences in the same sample as well. The rearrangement links TRBV5-5 to TRBJ2-7, with D possibly being TRBD1 (5 bases). The CDR3 loop spans 12 amino acids. V gave up 3 bases and J gave up 4 bases, with 8 bases separating them. Germline CDR1 SGHKS, CDR2 YYEKEE (reference sequence). The CDR3 here is CASSSAGYEQYF. CDR3 in DNA: TGTGCCAGCAGCTCCGCAGGGTACGAGCAGTACTTC.

The chain joins TRBV18 to TRBJ2-1; 10 bases are a match to TRBD2. V shed 0 bases and J 7 bases; nucleotides not matched to a gene: 6. The CDR3 has 16 amino acids. Germline lookup yields CDR1 KGHSH and CDR2 LQKENI. Here the CDR3 reads CASSPPVLAGVNEQFF. The CDR3 coding sequence is TGTGCCAGCTCACCACCGGTGCTAGCGGGGGTAAATGAGCAGTTCTTC.

The chain is built from TRBV4-1 and TRBJ1-3; possibly TRBD1 for D (6 bases). In germline, CDR1 is MGHRA, CDR2 YSYEKL. V lost 3 bases to trimming and J lost 0 bases, with 15 bases between them. The CDR3 length is 17 residues. CDR3 residues: CASSHPGGAPSGNTIYF. The CDR3 DNA reads as TGCGCCAGCAGCCACCCCGGGGGGGCACCCTCTGGAAACACCATATATTTT.

J is TRBJ1-4 and V is TRBV7-3; D not certain. The CDR3 consists of 15 residues. Germline V lookup: CDR1 SGHTA, CDR2 FQGTGA. V lost 1 base and J lost 4, with 10 bases in between. CDR3 DNA: TGTGCCAGCAGCTTAAGCAGGACCTTTAATGAAAAACTGTTTTTT. Translation: CASSLSRTFNEKLFF.

This clone was picked up a small number of times. The chain has TRBV5-1 and TRBJ1-1; a possible D gene is TRBD1 (6 bases). CDR3 length equals 16 residues. Germline CDR1 and CDR2: SGHRS and YFSETQ. Trimming cost V 3 bases and J 1 base, with 16 bases left between them. The chain's CDR3 is CASSSRGGTTNTEAFF. The CDR3 coding sequence is TGCGCCAGCAGCTCCAGGGGAGGTACTACGAACACTGAAGCTTTCTTT.

This chain connects TRBV19 to TRBJ1-2; D may be TRBD1 (5 bases). Germline V gene lookup returns CDR1 LNHDA and CDR2 SQIVND (reference sequence). V was shortened by 5 bases and J by 4 bases, with 20 bases between the two germline ends. The CDR3 contains 16 residues. The CDR3 spells CASSSTGGGGLYGYTF. CDR3 nucleotide sequence: TGTGCCAGTAGTTCCACCGGCGGGGGAGGCCTCTATGGCTACACCTTC. Looking up the rest from reference TRBV19 and TRBJ1-2 gives the full variable domain: DGGITQSPKYLFRKEGQNVTLSCEQNLNHDAMYWYRQDPGQGLRLIYYSQIVNDFQKGDIAEGYSVSREKKESFPLTVTSAQKNPTAFYLCASSSTGGGGLYGYTFGSGTRLTVV.

CDR3 protein: CASSVWGGGANVLTF. CDR3 coding DNA: TGTGCCAGCAGCGTATGGGGGGGCGGGGCCAACGTCCTGACTTTC. V gene TRBV9 combines with J gene TRBJ2-6, with a weak D call TRBD2 (7 bases). The CDR3 consists of 15 residues. V lost 1 base to trimming and J lost 4 bases, with 9 bases between them. The germline V gene encodes CDR1 SGDLS and CDR2 YYNGEE.

The V gene is TRBV7-8, the J gene TRBJ2-4; D gene ambiguous. This CDR3 region has 14 residues. CDR1 and CDR2 (germline): SGHVS, FQNEAQ. Trimming took 5 bases from V and 3 from J, leaving 11 bases between them. The CDR3 bases are TGTGCCAGCAGCCCCCGAATTGTCAAAAACATTCAGTACTTC. It codes for CASSPRIVKNIQYF.

The V and J genes are TRBV15 and TRBJ2-1, with D perhaps matching TRBD2 (7 bases). V shed 7 bases and J shed 0 bases, with 16 bases lying between them. This CDR3 has 16 residues. Germline V CDR1 and CDR2: LNHNV, YYDKDF (reference sequence). In DNA, the CDR3 is TGTGCCACCACCAGGGGCGGGGGAAACTCCTACAATGAGCAGTTCTTC. Translation: CATTRGGGNSYNEQFF.

The chain is built from TRBV6-6 and TRBJ2-5; 8 nucleotides match TRBD2. The V gene's germline CDR1 is MNHNY and CDR2 SVGAGI (reference sequence). The CDR3 contains 14 residues. J was trimmed by 4 bases and V by 5 bases; bases with no gene match: 6. CDR3 DNA: TGTGCCAGCAGTCTTAGCGGGGTAGGAGAGACCCAGTACTTC. Amino acid sequence: CASSLSGVGETQYF.

This clone showed up just once. The chain uses TRBV5-1 and TRBJ2-7; no reliable D call. Germline V lookup: CDR1 SGHRS, CDR2 YFSETQ. Trimming left V 0 bases short and J 4 bases short, with 8 bases between. CDR3 length equals 13 residues. The chain's CDR3 is CASSLGQFYEQYF. In DNA, the CDR3 is TGCGCCAGCAGCTTGGGCCAGTTTTACGAGCAGTACTTC. Combining the CDR3 with reference TRBV5-1 and TRBJ2-7 gives the whole variable domain KAGVTQTPRYLIKTRGQQVTLSCSPISGHRSVSWYQQTPGQGLQFLFEYFSETQRNKGNFPGRFSGRQFSNSRSEMNVSTLELGDSALYLCASSLGQFYEQYFGPGTRLTVT.

Comments on this clone: At the DNA level, this CDR3 is encoded by other sequences in the same sample as well. The rearrangement links TRBV9 to TRBJ2-7; D is unclear. Looked up from germline, CDR1 is SGDLS and CDR2 is YYNGEE. The CDR3 is made up of 15 amino acids. Trimming took off 0 bases at V and 1 base at J, with 11 bases between the two ends. CDR3 nucleotide sequence: TGTGCCAGCAGCGTAGATTTAGGGCTTTCCTACGAGCAGTACTTC. It is translated as CASSVDLGLSYEQYF.

This chain joins TRBV7-2 and TRBJ2-3, with D unclear. V lost 3 bases and J lost 6, with 10 bases in between. The CDR3 runs 13 residues. Germline values: CDR1 SGHTA, CDR2 FQGNSA. The CDR3 nucleotides are TGTGCCAGCAGCTTCTCCAGCGCCGATACGCAGTATTTT. This encodes CASSFSSADTQYF. The variable domain in full, with the rest retrieved from reference TRBV7-2 and TRBJ2-3, is GAGVSQSPSNKVTEKGKDVELRCDPISGHTALYWYRQSLGQGLEFLIYFQGNSAPDKSGLPSDRFSAERTGGSVSTLTIQRTQQEDSAVYLCASSFSSADTQYFGPGTRLTVL.

The count of this clone is one. The chain has TRBV5-1 and TRBJ2-6; the match to TRBD1 covers 7 bases. This CDR3 is built from 17 residues. Trimming cost V 7 bases and J 1 base; bases outside gene matches: 11. CDR1 and CDR2 from the germline V gene are SGHRS and YFSETQ. The CDR3 protein is CASLEGTVPSGANVLTF. CDR3 bases: TGCGCCAGCCTCGAGGGGACAGTACCATCTGGGGCCAACGTCCTGACTTTC.

The rearrangement joins TRBV7-3 to TRBJ2-7; D is ambiguous. V was clipped by 2 bases and J by 0 bases, with 5 bases between them. Germline lookup yields CDR1 SGHTA and CDR2 FQGTGA. The CDR3 extends over 13 amino acids. The CDR3 region has the DNA TGTGCCAGCAGCTTAGGTCGCTCCTACGAGCAGTACTTC. It codes for CASSLGRSYEQYF.

The chain combines TRBV27 with TRBJ2-5; D gene ambiguous. Germline CDR1 and CDR2: MNHEY and SMNVEV (reference sequence). The V end lost 2 bases, the J end lost 11 bases, and 12 bases lay between the germline ends. This CDR3 is built from 12 residues. In DNA, the CDR3 is TGTGCCAGCAGTTTAAGGCCCCCTGGGCAGTACTTC. Its translation: CASSLRPPGQYF.

The gene calls are TRBV4-1 and TRBJ2-5; maybe TRBD2 (6 bases). The germline gives CDR1 MGHRA, CDR2 YSYEKL. Trimming shortened V by 6 bases and J by 5 bases, and 19 bases separated the two germline ends. The length of the CDR3 is 15 residues. For the CDR3, the DNA is TGCGCCAGCAGTGACCGGCGGGGAGGCCAGGAGACCCAGTACTTC. This codes for CASSDRRGGQETQYF.

V usage is TRBV10-3 and J usage is TRBJ1-2; no clear D gene. CDR3 length: 13 residues. The germline V gene has CDR1 ENHRY and CDR2 SYGVKD. V was shortened by 2 bases and J by 4 bases, with 8 bases between the two germline ends. Here the CDR3 reads CAISENTSYGYTF. The CDR3 region has the DNA TGTGCCATCAGTGAGAATACCTCCTATGGCTACACCTTC.

V is TRBV5-1 and J is TRBJ2-1; 12 bases line up with TRBD2. Trimming at V came to 1 base and at J to 3 bases, leaving 2 bases not matched to a gene. The CDR3 sequence is 16 residues long. From germline, CDR1 is SGHRS and CDR2 YFSETQ. CDR3 DNA: TGCGCCAGCAGCTTGACTAGCGGGGGGATCTACAATGAGCAGTTCTTC. Translating it yields CASSLTSGGIYNEQFF.

V is TRBV19 and J is TRBJ2-3; D might be TRBD2 (5 bases). Per germline, CDR1 LNHDA and CDR2 SQIVND (reference sequence). The CDR3 length is 14 residues. V shed 5 bases and J shed 4 bases, with 13 bases lying between them. CDR3: CASSLERGSDTQYF. Written as DNA, the CDR3 is TGTGCCAGTAGTCTCGAACGCGGGTCAGATACGCAGTATTTT. The entire variable domain, with the rest obtained from reference TRBV19 and TRBJ2-3, is as follows: DGGITQSPKYLFRKEGQNVTLSCEQNLNHDAMYWYRQDPGQGLRLIYYSQIVNDFQKGDIAEGYSVSREKKESFPLTVTSAQKNPTAFYLCASSLERGSDTQYFGPGTRLTVL.

This chain connects TRBV5-6 to TRBJ2-5, with TRBD2 as a possible D gene (6 bases). Deletions cut 4 bases from V and 2 bases from J, with 18 bases between. CDR1 and CDR2 from the germline V gene are SGHDT and YYEEEE. The CDR3 length is 16 residues. This CDR3 reads CASSHTAGLAQETQYF. CDR3 DNA: TGTGCCAGCAGCCATACAGCGGGTCTCGCGCAAGAGACCCAGTACTTC.

The rearrangement joins TRBV2 to TRBJ2-7; possible D gene TRBD1, 6 bases. V was shortened by 1 base and J by 6 bases, with 16 bases between the two germline ends. CDR3 length: 15 amino acids. The germline V gene encodes CDR1 SNHLY and CDR2 FYNNEI. The CDR3 reads CASSEGQGPSSEQYF. CDR3 nucleotide sequence: TGTGCCAGCAGTGAAGGGCAGGGGCCTAGTTCCGAGCAGTACTTC.

This chain joins TRBV5-1 and TRBJ2-7, with D perhaps matching TRBD1 (5 bases). The CDR3 length is 13 residues. V was pared by 6 bases and J by 3 bases, with 13 bases between. Germline-derived CDR1 and CDR2 are SGHRS and YFSETQ. The CDR3 loop is CASTQIGDYEQYF. Here the CDR3 DNA reads TGCGCCAGCACTCAGATAGGGGACTACGAGCAGTACTTC.

The V and J genes are TRBV4-1 and TRBJ2-6, with 10 bases matching TRBD2. The germline CDR1 and CDR2 sequences are MGHRA and YSYEKL. The J segment lost 1 base and the V segment lost 1 base, leaving 4 bases of the junction unmatched. The CDR3 runs to 18 residues. CDR3 DNA: TGCGCCAGCAGCCAAGGGTCTAGCGGGGGATCTGGGGCCAACGTCCTGACTTTC. Amino acid sequence: CASSQGSSGGSGANVLTF.